What follows is one T cell receptor beta chain and its context. These data belong to a study of blood T cell repertoires in COVID-19. The wider study: Sample material is recorded as cDNA or gDNA derived from T cells, B-cell-depleted T cells, or PBMCs.

Using immunoSEQ multiplex PCR, the repertoire was profiled, and TCRdb retains in-frame clones only, with some absent. This table has 200,000 to 300,000 clones, around 90% appearing once. Germline V gene lookup returns CDR1 MNHEY and CDR2 SVGAGI. The CDR3 totals 13 residues. The J segment lost 6 bases and the V segment lost 8 bases, leaving 4 bases of the junction unmatched. The chain combines TRBV6-5 with TRBJ1-6, with TRBD1 matching 7 bases. The receptor was isolated from a man aged 60-69 years who had recovered from COVID-19. Sequences were obtained from peripheral blood. The CDR3: CASWNRGNSPLHF. DNA of the CDR3: TGTGCCAGCTGGAACAGGGGTAATTCACCCCTCCACTTT.